This T cell receptor beta chain comes out of a study of OX40 agonist ivuxolimab in advanced cancers. Study-level background: Ivuxolimab, an agonist antibody against OX40 (CD134), was given to patients. Patients achieving partial responses numbered three: one hepatocellular carcinoma case and two cutaneous melanoma cases. People who had prior anti-PD-1, anti-PD-L1 or anti-CTLA-4 therapy could take part, and less than 50% had some.

Concerning this clone itself: Its antigen remains unknown. The junction differs from germline at one of its ends, possibly a read error.

Germline lookup yields CDR1 SSHAT and CDR2 FNYEAQ (reference sequence). The CDR3 consists of 15 residues. Sequenced by immunoSEQ multiplex PCR; TCRdb stores in-frame clones only, minus some. The sample records more than 35,000 clones, approximately 80% being singletons. Points from the study as a whole: Blood T cells, both CD4+ and CD8+, expanded clonally by week 6 at 0.1 to 3.0 mg/kg.

The receptor was isolated from an adult with an advanced solid tumor such as melanoma, head and neck, liver or kidney cancer. The J gene is TRBJ2-5, the V gene TRBV7-7; 11 bases fit TRBD2. This sample comprised CD4+ or CD8+ T cells sorted from blood, obtained in a trial of the OX40 agonist ivuxolimab. The CDR3 DNA reads as TGTGCTAGCAGCTTACTAGCGGGGGAACAAGAGACCCAGTACTTC. It encodes CASSLLAGEQETQYF. Using reference TRBV7-7 and TRBJ2-5 for the parts outside the CDR3, the full variable domain is GAGVSQSPRYKVTKRGQDVTLRCDPISSHATLYWYQQALGQGPEFLTYFNYEAQPDKSGLPSDRFSAERPEGSISTLTIQRTEQRDSAMYRCASSLLAGEQETQYFGPGTRLLVL.